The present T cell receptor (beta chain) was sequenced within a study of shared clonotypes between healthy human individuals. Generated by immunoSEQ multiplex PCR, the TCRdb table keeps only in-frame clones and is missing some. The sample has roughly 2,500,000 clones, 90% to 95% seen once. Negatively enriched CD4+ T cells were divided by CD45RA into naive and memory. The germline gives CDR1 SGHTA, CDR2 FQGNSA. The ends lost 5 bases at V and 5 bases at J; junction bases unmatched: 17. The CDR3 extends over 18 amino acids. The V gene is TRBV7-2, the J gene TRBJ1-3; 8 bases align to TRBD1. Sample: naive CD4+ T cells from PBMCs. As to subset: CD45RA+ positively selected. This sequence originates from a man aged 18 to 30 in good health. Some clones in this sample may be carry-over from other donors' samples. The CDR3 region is CASSRGEGQATKRNTIYF. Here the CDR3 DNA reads TGTGCCAGCAGCCGGGGCGAGGGACAGGCAACTAAGAGAAACACCATATATTTT.